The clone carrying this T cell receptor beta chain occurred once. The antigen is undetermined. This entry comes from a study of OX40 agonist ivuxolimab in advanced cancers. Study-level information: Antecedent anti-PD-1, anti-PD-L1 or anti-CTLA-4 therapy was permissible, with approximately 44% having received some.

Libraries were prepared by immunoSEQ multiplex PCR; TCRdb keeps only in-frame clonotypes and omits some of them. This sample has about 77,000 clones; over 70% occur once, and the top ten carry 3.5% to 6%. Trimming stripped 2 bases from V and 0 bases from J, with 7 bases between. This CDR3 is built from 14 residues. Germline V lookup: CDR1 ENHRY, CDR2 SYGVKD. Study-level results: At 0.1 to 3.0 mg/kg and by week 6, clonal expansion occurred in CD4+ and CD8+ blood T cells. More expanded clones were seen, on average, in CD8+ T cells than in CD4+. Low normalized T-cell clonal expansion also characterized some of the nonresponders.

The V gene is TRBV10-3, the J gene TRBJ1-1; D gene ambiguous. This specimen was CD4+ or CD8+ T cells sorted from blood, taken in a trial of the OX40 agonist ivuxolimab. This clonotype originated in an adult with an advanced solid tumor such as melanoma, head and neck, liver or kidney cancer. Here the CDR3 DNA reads TGTGCCATCAGTGAGGGGCTTATGAACACTGAAGCTTTCTTT. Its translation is CAISEGLMNTEAFF.